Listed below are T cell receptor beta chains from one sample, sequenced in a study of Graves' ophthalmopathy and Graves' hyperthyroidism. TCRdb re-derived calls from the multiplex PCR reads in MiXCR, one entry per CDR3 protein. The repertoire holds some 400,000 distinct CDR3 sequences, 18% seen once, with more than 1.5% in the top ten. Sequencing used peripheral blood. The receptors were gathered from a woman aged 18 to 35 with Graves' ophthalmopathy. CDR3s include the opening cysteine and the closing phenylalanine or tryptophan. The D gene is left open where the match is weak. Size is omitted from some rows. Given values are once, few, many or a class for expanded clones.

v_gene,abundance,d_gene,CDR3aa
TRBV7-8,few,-,CASSLLGMGAWEQYF
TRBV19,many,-,CASSITYRVGRPEQYF
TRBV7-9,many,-,CASSLVLQNTEAFF
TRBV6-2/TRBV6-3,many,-,CASGANSPLHF
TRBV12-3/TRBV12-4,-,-,CASTFLLARSNTEAFF
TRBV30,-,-,CAWRRDFQETQYF
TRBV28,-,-,CASSSRHEAFF
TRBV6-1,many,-,CASSPYIGDNEQYF
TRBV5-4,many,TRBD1,CASRLLTGTGFAGELFF
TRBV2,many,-,CASSERENTEAFF
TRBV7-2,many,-,CASSLGSGLQPQHF
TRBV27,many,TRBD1,CASSGQGDYEQYF
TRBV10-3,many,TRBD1,CAISDGQGSSYEQYF
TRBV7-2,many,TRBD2,CASSSGLGPWGETQYF
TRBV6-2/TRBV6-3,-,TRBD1,CASVSGTANYGYTF
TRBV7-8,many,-,CASSLFGAAVSTGELFF
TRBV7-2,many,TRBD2,CASSQRGQRETQYF
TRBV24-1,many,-,CATSDAGYEQYF
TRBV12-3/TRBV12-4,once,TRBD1,CASSLRGRDRANIQYF
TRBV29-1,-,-,CSVVGVDYGYTF